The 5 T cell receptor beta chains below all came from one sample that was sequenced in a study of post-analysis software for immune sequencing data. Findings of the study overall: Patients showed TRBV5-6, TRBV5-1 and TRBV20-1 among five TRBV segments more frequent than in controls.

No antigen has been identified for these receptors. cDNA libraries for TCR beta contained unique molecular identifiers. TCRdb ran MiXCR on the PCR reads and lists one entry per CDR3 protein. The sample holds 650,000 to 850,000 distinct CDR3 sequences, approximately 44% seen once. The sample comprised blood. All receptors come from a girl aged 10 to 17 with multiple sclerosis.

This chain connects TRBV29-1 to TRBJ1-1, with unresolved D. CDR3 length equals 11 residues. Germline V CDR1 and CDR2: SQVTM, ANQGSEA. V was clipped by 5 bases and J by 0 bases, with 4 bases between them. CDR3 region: CSVWLNTEAFF. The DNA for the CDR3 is TGCAGCGTTTGGTTGAACACTGAAGCTTTCTTT. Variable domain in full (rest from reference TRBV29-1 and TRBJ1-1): SAVISQKPSRDICQRGTSLTIQCQVDSQVTMMFWYRQQPGQSLTLIATANQGSEATYESGFVIDKFPISRPNLTFSTLTVSNMSPEDSSIYLCSVWLNTEAFFGQGTRLTVV.

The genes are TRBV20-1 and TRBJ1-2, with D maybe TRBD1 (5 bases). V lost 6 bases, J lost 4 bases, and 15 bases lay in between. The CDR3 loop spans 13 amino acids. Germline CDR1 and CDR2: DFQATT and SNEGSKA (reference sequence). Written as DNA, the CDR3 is TGCAGTGCAACAAAGGGGTTGGGCTATGGCTACACCTTC. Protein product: CSATKGLGYGYTF.

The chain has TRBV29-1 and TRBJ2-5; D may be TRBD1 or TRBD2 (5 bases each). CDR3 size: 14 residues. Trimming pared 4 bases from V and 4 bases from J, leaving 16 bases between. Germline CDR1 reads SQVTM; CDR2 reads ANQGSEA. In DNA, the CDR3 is TGCAGCGTTGGGTCGGGCCTTGGGGGAGAGACCCAGTACTTC. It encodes CSVGSGLGGETQYF.

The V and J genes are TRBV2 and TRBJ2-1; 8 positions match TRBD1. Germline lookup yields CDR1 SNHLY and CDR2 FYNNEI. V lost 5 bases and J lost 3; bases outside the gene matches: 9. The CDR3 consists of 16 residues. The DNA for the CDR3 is TGTGCCAGCAGTCCAAGGGCAGGACAGGGCTACAATGAGCAGTTCTTC. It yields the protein CASSPRAGQGYNEQFF.

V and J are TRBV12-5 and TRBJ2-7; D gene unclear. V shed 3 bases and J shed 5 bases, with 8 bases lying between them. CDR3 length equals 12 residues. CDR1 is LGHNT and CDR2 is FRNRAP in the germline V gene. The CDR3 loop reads CASGFSANEQYF. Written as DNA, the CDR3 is TGTGCTAGTGGTTTTTCCGCCAACGAGCAGTACTTC.